The entry below describes one TCR beta chain. As yet, its antigen is unknown. The data derive from a study of OX40 agonist ivuxolimab in advanced cancers. Study details: In this cohort, patients received ivuxolimab, an agonistic anti-OX40 (CD134) antibody. Aged about 23 to 90 with a mean of about 63 years, they were around 85% male.

This CDR3 has 13 amino acids. The germline V and J ends were trimmed by 6 bases and 7 bases, with 13 bases remaining between them. Germline values: CDR1 MNHNS, CDR2 SASEGT. Repertoires were generated with immunoSEQ multiplex PCR, while TCRdb's copy carries only in-frame clones and drops some. Of 50,000 to 65,000 clones listed, approximately 88% are singletons. Study-level findings and limits: Expanded peripheral T-cell antigen specificity went undetermined.

This specimen consisted of CD4+ or CD8+ T cells sorted from blood, obtained in a trial of the OX40 agonist ivuxolimab. The V and J genes are TRBV6-1 and TRBJ1-5; D might be TRBD1 (6 bases). This clonotype was sampled from an adult with an advanced solid tumor such as melanoma, head and neck, liver or kidney cancer. The CDR3 loop reads CASRDGGVQPQHF. The CDR3 bases are TGTGCCAGCAGGGACGGGGGCGTCCAGCCCCAGCATTTT.